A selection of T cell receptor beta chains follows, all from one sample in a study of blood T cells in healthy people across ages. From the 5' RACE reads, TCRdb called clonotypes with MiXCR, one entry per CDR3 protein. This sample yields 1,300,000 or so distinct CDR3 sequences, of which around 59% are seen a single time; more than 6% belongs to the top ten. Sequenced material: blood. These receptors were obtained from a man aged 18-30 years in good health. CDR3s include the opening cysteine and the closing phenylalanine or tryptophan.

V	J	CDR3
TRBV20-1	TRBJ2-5	CSGIGALQETQYF
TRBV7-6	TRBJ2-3	CASSAGLAGADTQYF
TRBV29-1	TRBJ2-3	CSQLDGTDTQYF
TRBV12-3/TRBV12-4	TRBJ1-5	CASSFGRDIHQPQHF
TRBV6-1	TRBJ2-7	CASSPSGAPYEQYF
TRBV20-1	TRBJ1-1	CSAAGLDYTEAFF
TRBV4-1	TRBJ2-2	CASSQEEGGGTGELFF
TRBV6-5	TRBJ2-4	CATGTGPTGQYF
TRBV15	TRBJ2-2	CATSRVAARNTGELFF
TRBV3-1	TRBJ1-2	CASRIWTEGLGYTF
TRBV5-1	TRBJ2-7	CASTWTGSYEQYF
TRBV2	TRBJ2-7	CASRVIGSYEQYF
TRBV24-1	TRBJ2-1	CATSDLGQGSGNEQFF
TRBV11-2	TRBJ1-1	CASSSVNTMNTEAFF
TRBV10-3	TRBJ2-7	CAISDPRVINYEQYF
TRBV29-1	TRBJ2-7	CSTGTGLAAYEQYF
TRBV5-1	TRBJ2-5	CASKETAFQETQYF
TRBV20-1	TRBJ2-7	CSARTGLGLYEQYF
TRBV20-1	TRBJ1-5	CSAGALGGNQPQHF
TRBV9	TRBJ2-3	CASSVASTDTQYF
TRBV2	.	CASRELAGGFYEQYF
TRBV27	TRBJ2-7	CASSLYIDSRYEQYF
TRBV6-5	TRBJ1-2	CASKLGSGLDYGYTF
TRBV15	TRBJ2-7	CATSRVGQSSYEQYF
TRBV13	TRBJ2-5	CASSLVLGLAGGQETQYF
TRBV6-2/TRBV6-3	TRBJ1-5	CASRRAQTGAGSPQHF
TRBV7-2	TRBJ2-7	CASSSNLGGGYEQYF
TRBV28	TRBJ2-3	CASRGPIAGVPDTQYF
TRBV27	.	CASSQTSGRTEEQYF
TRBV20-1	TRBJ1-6	CSARGEGEYNSPLHF
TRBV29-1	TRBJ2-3	CSEGPGRGDTQYF
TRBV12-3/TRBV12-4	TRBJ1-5	CASSLGGTNQPQHF
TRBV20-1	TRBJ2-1	CSARDSGASGRVRVGNEQFF
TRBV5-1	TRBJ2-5	CASSAFVTQYF